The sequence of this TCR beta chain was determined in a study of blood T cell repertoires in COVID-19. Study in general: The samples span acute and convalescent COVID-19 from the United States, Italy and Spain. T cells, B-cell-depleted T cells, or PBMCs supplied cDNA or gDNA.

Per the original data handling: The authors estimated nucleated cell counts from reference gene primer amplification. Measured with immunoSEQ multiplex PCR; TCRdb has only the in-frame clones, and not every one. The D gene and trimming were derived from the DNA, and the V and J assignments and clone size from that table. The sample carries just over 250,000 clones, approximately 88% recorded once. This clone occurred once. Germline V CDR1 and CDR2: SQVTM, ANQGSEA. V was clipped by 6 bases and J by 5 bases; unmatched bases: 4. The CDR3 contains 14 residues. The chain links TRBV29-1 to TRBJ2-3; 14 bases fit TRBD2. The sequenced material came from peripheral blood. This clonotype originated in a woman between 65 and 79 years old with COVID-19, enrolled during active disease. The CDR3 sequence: CSVAGTSGRDTQYF. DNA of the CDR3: TGCAGCGTGGCCGGGACTAGCGGGAGAGATACGCAGTATTTT.